The 22 T cell receptor beta chains presented below share a single source sample, sequenced in a study of quantifying T cell responses using KT2 cells. Study summary: RNA was reverse transcribed with TCR alpha and beta constant-region primers.

Each cDNA got a UMI-containing oligo ligated at its 3' end. The first PCR ran 3 to 5 cycles with an equimolar RC1.1 and RC1.2 beta primer mix. TCRdb reprocessed the UMI-ligation and nested PCR reads with MiXCR, giving one entry per CDR3 protein. The sample contains fewer than 45,000 distinct CDR3 sequences, over 15% of which appear only once. Sequenced: PBMCs spiked with cells of the T cell clone KT2. The origin of the receptors is a human donor.

The chain couples TRBV12-3 or TRBV12-4 to TRBJ2-4; 15 nucleotides agree with TRBD2. V was clipped by 0 bases and J by 0 bases; unmatched bases: 6. This CDR3 contains 20 residues. The CDR3 sequence: CASSLAGRTSGGGAKNIQYF. The DNA of the CDR3 is TGTGCCAGCAGTTTAGCAGGGAGGACTAGCGGGGGGGGAGCCAAAAACATTCAGTACTTC.

This clonotype was counted ten times or more. V is TRBV7-2 and J is TRBJ2-1; no clear D gene. V was pared by 6 bases and J by 4 bases, with 22 bases between. CDR1 is SGHTA, CDR2 FQGNSA, per germline. This CDR3 is 17 amino acids long. CDR3 DNA: TGTGCCAGCAGATACCTCCCTGGTTCGCGTCTTTACAATGAGCAGTTCTTC. Encoded protein: CASRYLPGSRLYNEQFF.

In its sample, this clonotype was seen a few times. The chain recombines TRBV18 with TRBJ1-2; no firm D call. From germline, CDR1 is KGHSH and CDR2 LQKENI. V was clipped by 3 bases and J by 4 bases, with 15 bases between them. The length of the CDR3 is 15 residues. CDR3 DNA: TGTGCCAGCTCACCCAGCCAAGCCAGCTTCTATGGCTACACCTTC. Amino acids: CASSPSQASFYGYTF.

This clonotype was detected ten times or more. The V call is TRBV4-2, the J call TRBJ2-6; D gene ambiguous. Trimming removed 0 bases from V and 2 bases from J, with 5 bases in between. The CDR3 covers 15 residues. CDR1 LGHNA and CDR2 YNFKEQ come from the germline V gene. This CDR3 reads CASSQENAGANVLTF. The CDR3 nucleotides read TGTGCCAGCAGCCAAGAGAACGCTGGGGCCAACGTCCTGACTTTC.

This clonotype was seen only a few times. The chain recombines TRBV6-5 with TRBJ2-7; D may be TRBD1 (5 bases). Germline-derived CDR1 and CDR2 are MNHEY and SVGAGI. CDR3 length: 16 amino acids. V lost 0 bases and J 4 bases, leaving 16 bases between the germline ends. Written as DNA, the CDR3 is TGTGCCAGCAGTTACTCACCGGTGGGGCGATCATACGAGCAGTACTTC. Translating it yields CASSYSPVGRSYEQYF.

The table lists this clonotype with many counts. This chain links TRBV20-1 with TRBJ2-3, with 7 bases that match TRBD1. With V trimmed by 4 bases and J by 6 bases, 4 bases remained unmatched. The CDR3 is 12 residues long. The germline V gene encodes CDR1 DFQATT and CDR2 SNEGSKA (reference sequence). CDR3 in DNA: TGCAGTGCTAAGGGGACAGCCGATACGCAGTATTTT. It specifies CSAKGTADTQYF.

This clonotype was seen once. The CDR3 DNA sequence: TGTGCCAGCAGCTTACATCTGTTTGAGGAGACCCAGTACTTC. Translated, it gives CASSLHLFEETQYF. This chain connects TRBV7-2 to TRBJ2-5, with D uncertain. Between the trimmed V and J ends, which lost 2 bases and 5 bases, there was a span of 12 bases. CDR1 and CDR2 (germline): SGHTA, FQGNSA. The CDR3 extends over 14 amino acids.

This chain uses TRBV5-1 with TRBJ2-7, with 9 bases matching TRBD2. Losses at the gene ends were 4 bases for V and 7 bases for J; bases not matched to a gene: 6. Germline V lookup: CDR1 SGHRS, CDR2 YFSETQ. This CDR3 spans 13 amino acids. DNA of the CDR3: TGCGCCAGCAGCCTATTAGCGGGGGAAGAGCAGTACTTC. Translating gives CASSLLAGEEQYF.

V gene TRBV14 combines with J gene TRBJ1-6; 7 bases align to TRBD1. Germline V gene lookup returns CDR1 SGHDN and CDR2 FVKESK. The CDR3 covers 13 residues. The V and J ends lost 6 bases and 8 bases, in that order; junction bases with no gene match: 4. CDR3 protein: CASRGTAHSPLHF. The CDR3 DNA reads as TGTGCCAGCAGGGGGACAGCACATTCACCCCTCCACTTT.

This clonotype occurred a few times. V is TRBV6-2 or TRBV6-3 and J is TRBJ2-1; 7 bases fit TRBD2. Germline trimming cut 3 bases from V and 0 bases from J; bases unmatched to any gene: 11. Germline CDR1 reads MNHEY; CDR2 reads SVGEGT. This CDR3 comprises 18 residues. CDR3 bases: TGTGCCAGCAGTTATTGGGCTTTGGGAGGGAGCTCCTACAATGAGCAGTTCTTC. Amino acids: CASSYWALGGSSYNEQFF.

This clonotype appeared a few times. The J gene is TRBJ2-5, the V gene TRBV29-1; TRBD1 aligns across 8 bases. CDR1 and CDR2 from the germline V gene are SQVTM and ANQGSEA. V was clipped by 5 bases and J by 2 bases; unmatched bases: 4. The CDR3 runs to 13 residues. The CDR3 is CSVSRTGQETQYF. The CDR3 DNA reads TGCAGCGTTTCCCGGACAGGGCAAGAGACCCAGTACTTC. The full variable domain, in which reference TRBV29-1 and TRBJ2-5 provide the parts outside the CDR3, is SAVISQKPSRDICQRGTSLTIQCQVDSQVTMMFWYRQQPGQSLTLIATANQGSEATYESGFVIDKFPISRPNLTFSTLTVSNMSPEDSSIYLCSVSRTGQETQYFGPGTRLLVL.

This clonotype was found a few times. The chain links TRBV20-1 to TRBJ1-3, with D unresolved. The V gene lost 2 bases and the J gene lost 2 bases, with 16 bases spanning the gap. The CDR3 is 16 residues long. The germline gives CDR1 DFQATT, CDR2 SNEGSKA (reference sequence). The DNA for the CDR3 is TGCAGTGCTAGAACCAGATTCACAGAGACTGGAAACACCATATATTTT. It yields the protein CSARTRFTETGNTIYF.

Here the CDR3 DNA reads TGTGCCAGCAGCCGTACCAATTCACCCCTCCACTTT. Its translation: CASSRTNSPLHF. The rearrangement links TRBV5-4 to TRBJ1-6; D is uncertain. The CDR3 sequence is 12 residues long. Germline lookup yields CDR1 SGHNT and CDR2 YYREEE (reference sequence). V was clipped by 4 bases and J by 7 bases, with 6 bases between them.

The chain combines TRBV14 with TRBJ2-7, with 9 bases aligning to TRBD2. Per germline, CDR1 SGHDN and CDR2 FVKESK. The CDR3 is 15 residues long. V gave up 1 base and J gave up 7 bases; unmatched junction bases: 8. The CDR3 here is CASSQGVAGVREQYF. The CDR3 nucleotides read TGTGCCAGCAGCCAAGGGGTAGCGGGAGTAAGGGAGCAGTACTTC.

V usage is TRBV5-1 and J usage is TRBJ2-2, with a weak D call TRBD1 (6 bases). CDR1 and CDR2 (germline): SGHRS, YFSETQ. The CDR3 is 18 amino acids. V gave up 0 bases and J gave up 5 bases, with 20 bases separating them. CDR3: CASSLGPGWTAHTGELFF. CDR3 sequence (DNA): TGCGCCAGCAGCTTGGGACCCGGTTGGACAGCCCATACCGGGGAGCTGTTTTTT.

This clonotype was counted only a few times. V and J are TRBV20-1 and TRBJ1-1; no clear D. Looked up from germline, CDR1 is DFQATT and CDR2 is SNEGSKA (reference sequence). The CDR3 runs to 14 residues. Trimming removed 3 bases from V and 0 bases from J, with 11 bases in between. CDR3 loop: CSARVDALNTEAFF. CDR3 bases: TGCAGTGCTAGGGTAGATGCACTGAACACTGAAGCTTTCTTT.

This clonotype has just a few counts. J is TRBJ1-3 and V is TRBV3-1; no definite D call. Germline lookup yields CDR1 LGHDT and CDR2 YNNKEL (reference sequence). Trimming pared 2 bases from V and 6 bases from J, leaving 8 bases between. The CDR3 extends over 13 amino acids. The CDR3 loop is CASSQRTINTIYF. The CDR3 region has the DNA TGTGCCAGCAGCCAACGAACCATAAACACCATATATTTT.

In its sample, this clonotype was seen a few times. The chain is built from TRBV11-2 and TRBJ2-2, with TRBD1 matching 8 bases. Germline CDR1 reads SGHAT; CDR2 reads FQNNGV. The trim removed 5 bases at V and 5 bases at J, leaving 16 bases unmatched. This CDR3 is 18 amino acids long. CDR3 bases: TGTGCCAGCAGCAAACGCGGAGTCACAGGGGGAGGTACCGGGGAGCTGTTTTTT. This gives the protein CASSKRGVTGGGTGELFF.

This CDR3 is CASSSRTENEQFF. CDR3 in DNA: TGTGCCAGCAGCTCTCGGACGGAAAATGAGCAGTTCTTC. The rearrangement joins TRBV7-9 to TRBJ2-1, with D uncertain. V gave up 4 bases and J gave up 7 bases, with 11 bases separating them. This CDR3 has 13 residues. CDR1 and CDR2 (germline): SEHNR, FQNEAQ (reference sequence). Complete variable domain (other parts from reference TRBV7-9 and TRBJ2-1): DTGVSQNPRHKITKRGQNVTFRCDPISEHNRLYWYRQTLGQGPEFLTYFQNEAQLEKSRLLSDRFSAERPKGSFSTLEIQRTEQGDSAMYLCASSSRTENEQFFGPGTRLTVL.

This chain connects TRBV27 to TRBJ2-7, with 11 bases fitting TRBD2. The CDR3 is 16 amino acids. Germline CDR1 is MNHEY and CDR2 is SMNVEV (reference sequence). V dropped 3 bases and J dropped 2; count of bases not matched to a gene: 6. Written as DNA, the CDR3 is TGTGCCAGCAGTTTTTCCAAACTAGCGGGAGCCTACGAGCAGTACTTC. Translating gives CASSFSKLAGAYEQYF.

This clonotype has ten or more counts. The rearrangement uses TRBV4-2 and TRBJ2-7; D not resolved. Germline CDR1 reads LGHNA; CDR2 reads YNFKEQ. Trimming stripped 1 base from V and 3 bases from J, with 7 bases between. The CDR3 spans 13 residues. The CDR3 is CASSQVGNYEQYF. The CDR3 coding sequence is TGTGCCAGCAGCCAAGTGGGGAACTACGAGCAGTACTTC.

Comment on this clonotype: One base away lies a much larger clone, so this may be a sequencing read error. V gene TRBV12-3 or TRBV12-4 combines with J gene TRBJ1-1; no firm D call. V dropped 6 bases and J dropped 0 bases, with 8 bases sitting between them. The CDR3 loop spans 13 amino acids. CDR3 loop: CASSPNMNTEAFF. The DNA of the CDR3 is TGTGCCAGCAGCCCTAATATGAACACTGAAGCTTTCTTT.